Sequencing of this T cell receptor (beta chain) was carried out in a study of identical twins. TCRdb called the 5' RACE reads again in MiXCR, with one record for every CDR3 protein. The table shows about 690,000 distinct CDR3 sequences, with approximately 22% occurring only once. The germline V and J ends were trimmed by 2 bases and 3 bases, with 11 bases remaining between them. The CDR3 sequence is 14 residues long. CDR1 is MNHEY, CDR2 SVGAGI, per germline. To note about this clonotype: Antigen specificity is unknown.

Findings and limits, study-wide: Where beta out-of-frame sequences were concerned, excess twin sharing was weaker.

The same specimen was also included in a second study, on T cells expressing NK-cell markers. According to that study: It was sorted CD3+CD56+NKG2C+, CD3+CD56+NKG2C- and CD3+CD56-NKG2C+ T cells that supplied the TCR beta repertoires. Seven donors tested HCMV-seropositive and one tested seronegative among the eight sequenced.

The clonotype comes from a woman between 18 and 29 years old in good health. V usage is TRBV6-5 and J usage is TRBJ2-7; possibly TRBD1 or TRBD2 for D (5 bases each). The sample consisted of PBMCs. The CDR3 bases are TGTGCCAGCAGTTACGGGAGAGGGGTCTACGAGCAGTACTTC. Protein sequence: CASSYGRGVYEQYF.